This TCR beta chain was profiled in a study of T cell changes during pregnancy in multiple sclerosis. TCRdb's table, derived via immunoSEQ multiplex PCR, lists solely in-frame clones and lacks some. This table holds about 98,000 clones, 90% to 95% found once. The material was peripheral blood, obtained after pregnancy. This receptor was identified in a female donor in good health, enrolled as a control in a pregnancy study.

CDR3 sequence (DNA): TGTGCCAGCAGCAGTAGCGGCCGTCTCTCTGGGGCCAACGTCCTGACTTTC. Translating it yields CASSSSGRLSGANVLTF. The rearrangement uses TRBV7-9 and TRBJ2-6, with D perhaps matching TRBD2 (6 bases). The V end was cut by 5 bases, the J end by 0 bases, with 14 bases between. This CDR3 contains 17 residues. Per the germline V gene, CDR1 is SEHNR and CDR2 is FQNEAQ (reference sequence).